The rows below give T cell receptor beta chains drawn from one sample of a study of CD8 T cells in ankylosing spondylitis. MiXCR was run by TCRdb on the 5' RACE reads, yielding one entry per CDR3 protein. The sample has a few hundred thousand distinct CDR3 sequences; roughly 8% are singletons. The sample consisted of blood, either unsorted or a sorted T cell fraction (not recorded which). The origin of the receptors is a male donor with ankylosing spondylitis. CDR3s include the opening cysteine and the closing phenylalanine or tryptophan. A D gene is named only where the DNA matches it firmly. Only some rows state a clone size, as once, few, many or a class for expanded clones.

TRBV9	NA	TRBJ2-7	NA	TGTGCCAGCAGCGTATATGGCGGGGAAGGAGGCGAGCAGTACTTC	CASSVYGGEGGEQYF
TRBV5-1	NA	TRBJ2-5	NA	TGCGCCAGCAGCTTGGTGGTGGGAGGTGCCCAAGAGACCCAGTACTTC	CASSLVVGGAQETQYF
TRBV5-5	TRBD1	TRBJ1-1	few	TGTGCCAGCAGCCTGACGGGACAGCCGAACACTGAAGCTTTCTTT	CASSLTGQPNTEAFF
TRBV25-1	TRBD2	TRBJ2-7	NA	TGTGCCAGCAGTGATAGCGGGAGCTCCTACGAGCAGTACTTC	CASSDSGSSYEQYF
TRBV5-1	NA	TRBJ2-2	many	TGCGCCAGCAGCCCTGGTCGTTACCCCCCCGGGCCAAACACCGGGGAGCTGTTTTTT	CASSPGRYPPGPNTGELFF
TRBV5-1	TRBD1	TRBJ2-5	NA	TGCGCCAGCAGCTTACCGCACAGGGGGCGAAGGGAGACCCAGTACTTC	CASSLPHRGRRETQYF
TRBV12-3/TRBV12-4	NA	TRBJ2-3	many	TGTGCCAGCAAACCTGATACGCAGTATTTT	CASKPDTQYF
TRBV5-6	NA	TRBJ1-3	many	TGTGCCAGCAGCCCCGGTCTTAATCGGGGAAACACCATATATTTT	CASSPGLNRGNTIYF
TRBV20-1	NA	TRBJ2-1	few	TGCAGTGCTAGACCTTTAGCGGCGGGATACAATGAGCAGTTCTTC	CSARPLAAGYNEQFF
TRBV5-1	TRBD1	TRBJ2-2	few	TGCGCCAGCAGCTCTCGGACAGGGCGGGTCACCGGGGAGCTGTTTTTT	CASSSRTGRVTGELFF
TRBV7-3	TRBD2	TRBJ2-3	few	TGTGCCAGCAGCTCGTCCGCTCCCGGCGGGAGGGCGAGCACAGATACGCAGTACTTT	CASSSSAPGGRASTDTQYF
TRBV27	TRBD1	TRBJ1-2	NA	TGTGCCAGCAGTCCTCGGACAGGGGGGGACTATGGCTACACCTTC	CASSPRTGGDYGYTF
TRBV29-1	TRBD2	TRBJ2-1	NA	TGCAGCGTCCCCAGACTAGCGGGAGGAGGGGAGCAGTTCTTC	CSVPRLAGGGEQFF
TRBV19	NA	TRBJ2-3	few	TGTGCCAGTAGTCCGGGCAGGAACACAGATACGCAGTATTTT	CASSPGRNTDTQYF
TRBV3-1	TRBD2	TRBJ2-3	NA	TGTGCCAGCAGCCAATCTAGCGGGAGGCCAGATACGCAGTATTTT	CASSQSSGRPDTQYF
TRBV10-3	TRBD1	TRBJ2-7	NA	TGTGCCATCAGAGGACAGGGTCCCTTAACCTACGAGCAGTACTTC	CAIRGQGPLTYEQYF
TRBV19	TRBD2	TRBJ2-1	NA	TGTGCCAGTAGTAACCTAGCGGGAGTGACTGAGCAGTTCTTC	CASSNLAGVTEQFF
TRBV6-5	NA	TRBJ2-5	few	TGTGCCAGCAGTTACGGGTCAGGGGAGACCCAGTACTTC	CASSYGSGETQYF
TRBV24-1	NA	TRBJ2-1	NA	TGTGCCACCAGTAGTTCTGATCACAATGAGCAGTTCTTC	CATSSSDHNEQFF
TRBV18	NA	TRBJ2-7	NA	TGTGCCAGCTCACCACCCGTCGGAACCTACGAGCAGTACTTC	CASSPPVGTYEQYF
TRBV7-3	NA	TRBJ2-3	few	TGTGCCAGCAGCTTAATTTTAGGGCCGGATGGCACAGATACGCAGTATTTT	CASSLILGPDGTDTQYF
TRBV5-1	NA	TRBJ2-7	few	TGCGCCAGCAGCTTGGCCTCTGCAGGGACCTCCTACGAGCAGTACTTC	CASSLASAGTSYEQYF
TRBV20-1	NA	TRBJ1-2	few	TGCAGTGGTTACTCCAACAGAAACTATGGCTTCACCTTC	CSGYSNRNYGFTF
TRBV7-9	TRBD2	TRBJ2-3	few	TGTGCCAGCAGCGTAGCGGGGGCGGATACGCAGTATTTT	CASSVAGADTQYF
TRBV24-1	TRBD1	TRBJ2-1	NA	TGTGCCACCACGGCTCAGGGGGTCACCGTGGAGCAGTTCTTC	CATTAQGVTVEQFF
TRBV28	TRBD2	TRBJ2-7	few	TGTGCCAGCAGGGGTAGCGGGAGCTCCTACGAGCAGTACTTC	CASRGSGSSYEQYF
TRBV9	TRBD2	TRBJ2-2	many	TGTGCCAGCAGCGGGACTAGCGGGAGCGCCGGGGAGCTGTTTTTT	CASSGTSGSAGELFF
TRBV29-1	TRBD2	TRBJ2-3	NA	TGCAGCGCTGTAGCGGGCCTAAGCACAGATACGCAGTATTTT	CSAVAGLSTDTQYF
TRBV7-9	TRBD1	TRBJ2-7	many	TGTGCCAGCAGCTTATCAGGGGACAGCGACTACGAGCAGTACTTC	CASSLSGDSDYEQYF
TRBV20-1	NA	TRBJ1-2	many	TGCAGTGCTCTAAGGCGAAGGGGGGCCTATGGCTACACCTTC	CSALRRRGAYGYTF
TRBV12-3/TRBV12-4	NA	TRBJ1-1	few	TGTGCCAGCGGAGGGAGGGGGACTGAAGCTTTCTTT	CASGGRGTEAFF
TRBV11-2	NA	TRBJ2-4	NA	TGTGCCAGCAGCTCCCTTTTAAGGGAGGGGGTCAAAAACATTCAGTACTTC	CASSSLLREGVKNIQYF
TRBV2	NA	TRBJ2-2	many	TGTGCCAGCATTTCTGGAGAAACACACACCGGGGAGCTGTTTTTT	CASISGETHTGELFF
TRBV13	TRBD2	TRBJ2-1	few	TGTGCCAGCAGCTCCCCTGGGACTAGCGGGCCTAGTCACAATGAGCAGTTCTTC	CASSSPGTSGPSHNEQFF
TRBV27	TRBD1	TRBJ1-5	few	TGTGCCAGCAGACCTACAGGGGTCGGCAATCAGCCCCAGCATTTT	CASRPTGVGNQPQHF
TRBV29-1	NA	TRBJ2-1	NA	TGCAGCTCCCAGTTCTGGGGTACAAGGGGGGATGAGCAGTTCTTC	CSSQFWGTRGDEQFF
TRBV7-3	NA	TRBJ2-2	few	TGTGCCAGCAGCTTAAGATTAGGGGACACCGGGGAGCTGTTTTTT	CASSLRLGDTGELFF
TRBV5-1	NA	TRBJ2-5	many	TGCGCCAGCACCCTGAACCTGGCAGGCTCTGCCTCGGAGACCCAGTACTTC	CASTLNLAGSASETQYF
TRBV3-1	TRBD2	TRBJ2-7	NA	TGTGCCAGCAGCCGAGGCTTAGCGGGAGGTTTCGAGCAGTACTTC	CASSRGLAGGFEQYF
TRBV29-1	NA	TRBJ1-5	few	TGCAGCGTTGCGACCGGAGACAATCAGCCCCAGCATTTT	CSVATGDNQPQHF
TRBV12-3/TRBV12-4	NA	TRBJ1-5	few	TGTGCCAGCAGACCGGGACACGATAGCAATCAGCCCCAGCATTTT	CASRPGHDSNQPQHF
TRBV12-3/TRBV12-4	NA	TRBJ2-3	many	TGTGCCAGCAGTGCCAGGGAAGATACGCAGTATTTT	CASSAREDTQYF
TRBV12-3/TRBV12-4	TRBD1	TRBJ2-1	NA	TGTGCCAGCAGTACAGGGGGCGCTTACAATGAGCAGTTCTTC	CASSTGGAYNEQFF
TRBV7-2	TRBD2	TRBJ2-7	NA	TGTGCCAGCAGCTTATGGGAGGGAGACCCCGACGAGCAGTACTTC	CASSLWEGDPDEQYF
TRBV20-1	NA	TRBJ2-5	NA	TGCAGTGCTCAGACGTTACAAACTCGCGGAGAGACCCAGTACTTC	CSAQTLQTRGETQYF
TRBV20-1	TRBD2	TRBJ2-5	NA	TGCAGTGCTAGAGATTCGGCGGGAGGGGAAGAGACCCAGTACTTC	CSARDSAGGEETQYF
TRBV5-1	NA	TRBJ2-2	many	TGCGCCAGCAACCCAGGCCGGACGGAGAACACCGGGGAGCTGTTTTTT	CASNPGRTENTGELFF
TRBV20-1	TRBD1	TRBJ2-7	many	TGCAGTGCGCCGAGGGACAGGAGCTACGAGCAGTACTTC	CSAPRDRSYEQYF